The rows below give T cell receptor beta chains drawn from one sample of a study of T cells after yellow fever vaccination. TCRdb passed the 5' RACE reads through MiXCR, listing each CDR3 protein once. The repertoire has about 49,000 distinct CDR3 sequences, about 7.9% of them found once; the top ten carry 25% to 35%. The starting material was CD8+ T cells sorted from PBMCs, obtained approximately 15 days after the first yellow fever vaccination. Receptors were obtained from a man between 18 and 29 years old who received the YFV17D yellow fever vaccine. Both conserved end residues are trimmed from each CDR3. The order of the fields is V gene, CDR3 protein.

V gene: TRBV24-1; CDR3 protein: ATPGTEDSTDTQY
V gene: TRBV7-9; CDR3 protein: ASSSRTGSYEQY
V gene: TRBV7-9; CDR3 protein: ASNPGGEGTDTQY
V gene: TRBV5-1; CDR3 protein: ASSEEGHTEAF
V gene: TRBV29-1; CDR3 protein: SVDRPEEGVLDTQY
V gene: TRBV4-2; CDR3 protein: ASSPLTSGGYEQY
V gene: TRBV4-1; CDR3 protein: ASSGTGGYEQY
V gene: TRBV4-1; CDR3 protein: ASSQELEAGREQY
V gene: TRBV5-1; CDR3 protein: ASSSGEGQPQH
V gene: TRBV5-1; CDR3 protein: ASSLWGLASYNEQF
V gene: TRBV7-2; CDR3 protein: ASSLAGSDTQY
V gene: TRBV6-5; CDR3 protein: ASSYSGGQRGNEQF
V gene: TRBV5-1; CDR3 protein: ASSLEIAGGLREQF
V gene: TRBV7-8; CDR3 protein: ASSLAQGSWSNQPQH
V gene: TRBV12-3/TRBV12-4; CDR3 protein: ASRGGNSYNEQF
V gene: TRBV25-1; CDR3 protein: ATETNEKLF
V gene: TRBV19; CDR3 protein: ASCERGGRTGELF
V gene: TRBV6-5; CDR3 protein: ASSFGWGIAEAF
V gene: TRBV4-1; CDR3 protein: ASSLIPAGSQPQH
V gene: TRBV10-3; CDR3 protein: AISEGTSGTYNEQF
V gene: TRBV5-4; CDR3 protein: ASSLGVGAGPDTQY
V gene: TRBV7-9; CDR3 protein: ASSPPRAEGEQY
V gene: TRBV5-1; CDR3 protein: ASSLGDRGNSPLH
V gene: TRBV13; CDR3 protein: ASSFGRGNSPLH
V gene: TRBV4-2; CDR3 protein: ASSQDKGDTPTNEKLF
V gene: TRBV24-1; CDR3 protein: ATSDLSRRRF
V gene: TRBV12-3/TRBV12-4; CDR3 protein: ASSLFSGGEQY
V gene: TRBV4-3; CDR3 protein: ASSQDRGAYGYT
V gene: TRBV12-3/TRBV12-4; CDR3 protein: ASTPGQGRETQY
V gene: TRBV4-3; CDR3 protein: ASSHSSMDYT
V gene: TRBV3-1; CDR3 protein: ASSQEVPLYNEQF
V gene: TRBV18; CDR3 protein: ASSPRMGLNSNQPQH
V gene: TRBV6-1; CDR3 protein: ASSEGGASLYSNQPQH
V gene: TRBV28; CDR3 protein: ASSFPPRGGTEAF
V gene: TRBV12-3/TRBV12-4; CDR3 protein: ASSPEGQPQH
V gene: TRBV27; CDR3 protein: ASSLLLPGVEQF